The entry that follows covers one T cell receptor (beta chain) sequence. These data originate in a study of CXCR3-negative and CXCR3-positive naive CD8 T cells. 5' RACE that incorporated UMI labels was used to prepare the TRB cDNA libraries. TCRdb re-called the 5' RACE reads and gives one entry per CDR3 protein, without DNA. The sample's table shows tens of thousands of distinct CDR3 sequences. CDR3 size: 14 residues. Germline CDR1 is SGDLS and CDR2 is YYNGEE. The chain links TRBV9 to TRBJ1-1. The clonotype comes from a human donor in good health. Some clones in this sample may be carry-over from other donors' samples. Sequences were obtained from naive CXCR3- CD8+ T cells from blood. Subset reported: CD45RO-CCR7+CD27+CD95- naive CD8+ T cells lacking CXCR3 (TNR3-). This chain's CDR3 is CASSFGQQNTEAFF.